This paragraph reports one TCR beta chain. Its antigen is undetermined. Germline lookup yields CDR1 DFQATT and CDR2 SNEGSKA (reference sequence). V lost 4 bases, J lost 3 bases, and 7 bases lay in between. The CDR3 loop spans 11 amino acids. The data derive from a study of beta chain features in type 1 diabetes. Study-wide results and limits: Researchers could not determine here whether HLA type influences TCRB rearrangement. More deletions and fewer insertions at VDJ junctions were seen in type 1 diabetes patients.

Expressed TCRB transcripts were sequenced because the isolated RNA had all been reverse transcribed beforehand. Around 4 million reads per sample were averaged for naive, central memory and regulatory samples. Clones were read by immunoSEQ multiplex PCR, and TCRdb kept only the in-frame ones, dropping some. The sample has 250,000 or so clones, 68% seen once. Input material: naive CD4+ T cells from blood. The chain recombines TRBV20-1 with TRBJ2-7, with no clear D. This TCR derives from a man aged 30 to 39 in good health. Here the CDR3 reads CSANGVYEQYF. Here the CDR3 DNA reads TGCAGTGCTAACGGAGTCTACGAGCAGTACTTC.